The rows below give T cell receptor beta chains drawn from one sample of a study of low-dose radiotherapy and immunotherapy resistance in tumors. TCRdb recomputed calls from the reads with MiXCR, one row per CDR3 protein. The sample includes tens of thousands of distinct CDR3 sequences, under 30% of them seen just once. The sample consisted of PBMCs, taken before treatment. These receptors were collected from a male donor with prostate cancer. The CDR3 runs from the conserved cysteine through the conserved F or W. A D gene is named only where the DNA matches it firmly. The size entry is marked missing in some rows and otherwise reads once, few, many or a size class.

CDR3,DNA,J,size,D,V
CASSRPDTLGTEAFF,TGTGCCAGCAGTCGCCCGGACACCCTAGGCACTGAAGCTTTCTTT,TRBJ1-1,many,-,TRBV6-5
CASSWALSSYNEQFF,TGTGCCAGCAGTTGGGCCTTGAGCTCCTACAATGAGCAGTTCTTC,TRBJ2-1,many,-,TRBV12-3/TRBV12-4
CSVVPTGGSNTEAFF,TGCAGCGTTGTTCCTACAGGGGGCTCGAACACTGAAGCTTTCTTT,TRBJ1-1,many,TRBD1,TRBV29-1
CASSQVAGGPNEQFF,TGTGCCAGCAGCCAGGTAGCGGGAGGGCCAAATGAGCAGTTCTTC,TRBJ2-1,few,TRBD2,TRBV4-2
CATRQGGTDTQYF,TGTGCCACCCGACAGGGGGGCACAGATACGCAGTATTTT,TRBJ2-3,many,TRBD1,TRBV14
CASSEREDMNEQFF,TGTGCCAGCAGTGAGCGGGAGGATATGAATGAGCAGTTCTTC,TRBJ2-1,many,TRBD2,TRBV6-4
CSARGQQNSPLHF,TGCAGTGCTCGAGGACAGCAGAATTCACCCCTCCACTTT,TRBJ1-6,-,-,TRBV20-1
CASSYKGNRVEQYF,TGTGCCAGCAGTTACAAGGGTAATCGAGTCGAGCAGTACTTC,TRBJ2-7,few,-,TRBV6-5
CASSLERGASYEQYF,TGTGCCAGCAGTTTGGAGCGGGGGGCATCCTACGAGCAGTACTTC,TRBJ2-7,-,TRBD2,TRBV28
CASSMYRGLRSSSSYNEQFF,TGTGCCAGTAGTATGTACAGGGGGCTCCGGTCTTCCAGCTCCTACAATGAGCAGTTCTTC,TRBJ2-1,-,TRBD1,TRBV19
CSAAQGAAEAFF,TGCAGTGCTGCGCAGGGGGCGGCTGAAGCTTTCTTT,TRBJ1-1,many,TRBD1,TRBV20-1
CASTLITMGGEQYF,TGTGCCAGCACCCTGATCACAATGGGCGGCGAGCAGTACTTC,TRBJ2-7,few,-,TRBV28
CASSSPLLGGRYEQYF,TGTGCCAGCAGTTCACCACTTCTGGGCGGGCGCTACGAGCAGTACTTC,TRBJ2-7,many,-,TRBV28
CASRKRGGFGEQFF,TGTGCCAGCAGAAAGCGGGGGGGCTTTGGTGAGCAGTTCTTC,TRBJ2-1,many,TRBD2,TRBV11-1
CASSLLGPWDTGELFF,TGTGCCAGCAGCTTATTGGGACCTTGGGACACCGGGGAGCTGTTTTTT,TRBJ2-2,many,-,TRBV7-9
CASSSGLAGTDTQYF,TGTGCCAGCAGCTCAGGACTAGCGGGCACAGATACGCAGTATTTT,TRBJ2-3,medium-sized,TRBD2,TRBV5-4
CASSPQDRTKSSGANVLTF,TGTGCCAGCTCACCACAGGACAGGACTAAGAGCTCTGGGGCCAACGTCCTGACTTTC,TRBJ2-6,many,-,TRBV18
CASSPRGGTQYF,TGTGCCAGCAGCCCCAGGGGCGGGACCCAGTACTTC,TRBJ2-5,many,-,TRBV7-7
CSVRETGARDEQYF,TGCAGCGTGCGAGAGACAGGGGCGCGGGACGAGCAGTACTTC,TRBJ2-7,many,TRBD1,TRBV29-1
CASSWMDRRSYEQYF,TGTGCCAGCAGTTGGATGGACAGGCGGTCCTACGAGCAGTACTTC,TRBJ2-7,few,TRBD1,TRBV6-6
CASSLPGTGIYEQYF,TGTGCCAGCAGCCTGCCTGGGACAGGGATCTACGAGCAGTACTTC,TRBJ2-7,-,TRBD1,TRBV14
CASSLTSGTSGRGEQFF,TGTGCCAGCAGCTTAACAAGCGGGACTAGCGGGAGAGGTGAGCAGTTCTTC,TRBJ2-1,-,TRBD2,TRBV11-2
CASSTSNDRGDQPQHF,TGTGCCAGTAGTACCAGCAACGACAGGGGGGATCAGCCCCAGCATTTT,TRBJ1-5,-,TRBD1,TRBV19
CASSDGWRGAYEQYF,TGTGCCAGCAGCGATGGATGGCGGGGGGCCTACGAGCAGTACTTC,TRBJ2-7,many,TRBD2,TRBV7-9
CASSFTGRLPTGNTIYF,TGTGCCAGCAGCTTCACCGGACGACTACCTACTGGAAACACCATATATTTT,TRBJ1-3,many,-,TRBV5-6
CASSEGQYEQYF,TGTGCCAGCAGTGAAGGGCAGTACGAGCAGTACTTC,TRBJ2-7,-,-,TRBV2
CAISTRGSLLWGGYTF,TGTGCCATCAGCACCAGGGGAAGTTTGCTGTGGGGCGGCTACACCTTC,TRBJ1-2,-,-,TRBV10-3
CASSYGRKSSYNEQFF,TGTGCCAGCAGTTACGGGCGGAAGAGCTCCTACAATGAGCAGTTCTTC,TRBJ2-1,few,-,TRBV6-2/TRBV6-3
CASSPRQGRKTEAFF,TGTGCCAGCAGCCCTCGACAGGGCAGGAAGACTGAAGCTTTCTTT,TRBJ1-1,many,TRBD1,TRBV11-2
CASSRRQGGEKLFF,TGTGCCAGCAGCCGTCGACAGGGGGGTGAAAAACTGTTTTTT,TRBJ1-4,many,TRBD1,TRBV27
CASSRNTGPRDSNYGYTF,TGTGCCAGCAGCCGCAACACCGGGCCGAGAGATTCTAACTATGGCTACACCTTC,TRBJ1-2,many,-,TRBV6-6
CASSFNRPNTGELFF,TGTGCCAGCAGTTTTAACAGACCGAACACCGGGGAGCTGTTTTTT,TRBJ2-2,-,-,TRBV12-3/TRBV12-4
CASSKRRRTVNHRGAVFF,-,TRBJ2-2,-,-,TRBV21-1
CSARAFAGSGNTIYF,TGCAGTGCTAGAGCTTTTGCGGGCTCTGGAAACACCATATATTTT,TRBJ1-3,many,-,TRBV20-1
CASSPPGTGVGEKLFF,TGTGCCAGCAGCCCTCCCGGGACAGGGGTCGGTGAAAAACTGTTTTTT,TRBJ1-4,many,TRBD1,TRBV7-9
CASGGQDSSYEQYF,TGTGCCAGCGGTGGTCAAGATTCCTCCTACGAGCAGTACTTC,TRBJ2-7,-,-,TRBV13
CASSQVTEAFF,TGTGCCAGCAGCCAAGTTACTGAAGCTTTCTTT,TRBJ1-1,many,-,TRBV3-1
CASSPRGLNTGELFF,TGCGCCAGCAGCCCCAGGGGGCTTAACACCGGGGAGCTGTTTTTT,TRBJ2-2,-,TRBD1,TRBV5-1
CASSSWRRGNEQFF,TGTGCCAGCAGCTCCTGGCGGAGGGGAAATGAGCAGTTCTTC,TRBJ2-1,-,-,TRBV5-4
CASSLLQGGATEAFF,TGTGCCAGCAGCTTGTTGCAGGGGGGAGCCACTGAAGCTTTCTTT,TRBJ1-1,many,TRBD1,TRBV5-8
CASSLPTGSSYNEQFF,TGCGCCAGCAGCCTACCGACAGGGAGCTCCTACAATGAGCAGTTCTTC,TRBJ2-1,many,TRBD1,TRBV5-1
CASSYSLAGSSYNEQFF,TGTGCCAGCAGCTACTCGTTAGCGGGGAGCTCCTACAATGAGCAGTTCTTC,TRBJ2-1,many,TRBD2,TRBV7-2
CAIGDSSPSPLHF,TGTGCCATTGGGGACAGTTCTCCGTCACCCCTCCACTTT,TRBJ1-6,many,TRBD1,TRBV6-6
CASSRTAYEQYF,TGTGCCAGTAGCCGGACCGCATACGAGCAGTACTTC,TRBJ2-7,many,-,TRBV19
CASSFPTSNEQFF,TGCGCCAGCAGCTTCCCCACTTCCAATGAGCAGTTCTTC,TRBJ2-1,-,-,TRBV5-1
CASSYATILTSGAQETQYF,TGTGCCAGCAGTTACGCTACGATCCTGACTAGCGGGGCACAAGAGACCCAGTACTTC,TRBJ2-5,many,TRBD2,TRBV6-2/TRBV6-3
CASSRSVTDTQYF,TGTGCCAGCAGCCGCAGTGTAACAGATACGCAGTATTTT,TRBJ2-3,-,-,TRBV3-1
CASTRTRNLNTEAFF,TGTGCCAGCACTCGGACCCGAAACCTGAACACTGAAGCTTTCTTT,TRBJ1-1,-,-,TRBV6-1
CASSLVSLLNTQYF,TGTGCCAGCAGCTTAGTTAGCCTATTGAATACGCAGTATTTT,TRBJ2-3,many,-,TRBV7-9
CASSGPLTTENFYGYTF,TGTGCCAGCAGCGGACCCCTGACGACGGAAAACTTCTATGGCTACACCTTC,TRBJ1-2,-,-,TRBV9
CASSPGRTTYNEQFF,TGTGCCAGCAGCCCGGGCAGAACCACCTACAATGAGCAGTTCTTC,TRBJ2-1,many,-,TRBV3-1
CASSPLGLAGPQFF,TGTGCCAGCAGCCCTCTCGGACTAGCGGGCCCCCAGTTCTTC,TRBJ2-1,many,TRBD2,TRBV11-2
CASSLRPKDTQYF,TGTGCCAGCAGCTTGCGCCCGAAAGATACGCAGTATTTT,TRBJ2-3,medium-sized,-,TRBV5-6
CIVGVSSTDTQYF,TGCATCGTTGGTGTGTCTAGCACAGATACGCAATATTTT,TRBJ2-3,-,-,TRBV29-1
CASSKGTSGGKETQYF,TGCGCCAGCAGCAAAGGGACTAGCGGGGGGAAAGAGACCCAGTACTTC,TRBJ2-5,many,TRBD2,TRBV5-1
CSVSVGTSADTQYF,TGCAGCGTTTCCGTCGGGACTAGCGCGGATACGCAGTATTTT,TRBJ2-3,many,TRBD2,TRBV29-1
CASSARNLTGELFF,TGTGCCAGCAGCGCCAGAAACCTCACCGGGGAGCTGTTTTTT,TRBJ2-2,many,-,TRBV9
CASSGGQGQSTEAFF,TGCGCCAGCAGTGGGGGACAGGGTCAGAGCACTGAAGCTTTCTTT,TRBJ1-1,-,TRBD1,TRBV5-1
CASSFRGDRGYEQYF,TGTGCCAGCAGTTTTCGAGGGGACAGGGGCTACGAGCAGTACTTC,TRBJ2-7,few,TRBD1,TRBV28
CASSVAGTGGLDTGELFFF,-,TRBJ2-2,few,-,TRBV9